This T cell receptor (beta chain) was sequenced for a study of blood T cell repertoires in COVID-19 (dated by TCRdb to about 2020). At the level of the whole study: Collaborator samples came from the United States, Italy and Spain and covered acute and convalescent phases of COVID-19. A de-identified subject ID, COVID-19 status, age in years and sex were almost always included in the sample metadata. The dataset comprised deeply sampled blood TCRbeta repertoires from subjects exposed to, actively infected with, or recovered from COVID-19. HLA class I and class II types, where available, came from metadata supplied by the sample provider rather than from assay-based typing. The repertoires were made available in a free public database intended to serve as a resource for research on the immune response to SARS-CoV-2. Samples came from the ongoing ImmuneRACE study (first 160 participants) plus 1,254 subjects from 6 global collaborators. The prospective study material was composed of cDNA or gDNA derived from T cells, B-cell-depleted T cells, or PBMCs.

Including the terminal cysteine and phenylalanine, the CDR3 comprises 13 residues. Only the CDR3 portion is preserved as DNA: 39 bases, with reading frame beginning at the first base. CDR1 is given as LNHDA and CDR2 as SQIVND, both from the germline V gene (reference sequence). Germline trimming amounts to 10 bases on V and 8 bases on J, with 12 as the count of junction bases outside the gene matches. The immunoSEQ Assay, a bias-controlled multiplex PCR, was used to amplify TCRbeta CDR3 regions from genomic DNA. The original pipeline was this. Nucleated cell counts per sample were estimated from amplification of reference gene primers within the assay. To quantify the absolute abundance of each unique TCRbeta CDR3 rearrangement, sequence reads were collapsed and filtered. For each sample, productive Simpson clonality was calculated by taking the square root of Simpson's diversity index across productive rearrangements. Here the immuneACCESS table is served through TCRdb, limited to in-frame sequences with V and J called. Missing clones are a known gap in these copies; in checked studies unresolved V genes cover under half, and the rest lacks a known reason. That table is the source of V, J and clone size, and D and trimming were worked out from the DNA. This sample gives about 240,000 clones in total; over 75% of them show up just once. More than 1.5% of the sample is in the top ten clones.

Remarks on this clone: Its antigen remains undetermined. The sample holds no much larger clone one base away, and base qualities are not on file.

Samples from volunteer blood donors who had recovered from COVID-19 were contributed by a second Seattle source. The collaborating institutions used their own protocols to collect whole blood in K2EDTA tubes. For TCRbeta analysis, collaborator samples were shipped as frozen whole blood, as isolated PBMCs, or as DNA extracted from either sample type. Summary of the overall study and its limitations: How much clinical and demographic metadata was included differed by source and by participant, and the metadata was provided uncurated.

This sequence uses TRBV19 and TRBJ1-2; TRBD1 matches 8 bases in the middle. The specimen was peripheral blood. The clonotype comes from a man younger than 40 who had recovered from COVID-19. The CDR3 protein is CAIQGDRGLGYTF. The bases are TGTGCCATCCAAGGTGACAGGGGACTCGGCTACACCTTC.